This TCR beta chain was profiled in a study of T-cell memory formation after mild COVID-19. The CDR3 has 15 residues. V shed 3 bases and J 7 bases; nucleotides not matched to a gene: 9. The germline CDR1 and CDR2 sequences are SGDLS and YYNGEE. TCRdb called the 5' RACE reads again in MiXCR, with one record for every CDR3 protein. Altogether about 140,000 distinct CDR3 sequences are present, about 14% being singletons, with the ten largest covering approximately 14%. The origin of this receptor is an adult woman who had mild COVID-19 (a few samples of this study predate the infection). Cell type and time point are not known. The sequenced material came from PBMCs or a T cell subset sorted from them (not recorded which). J is TRBJ2-1 and V is TRBV9; 8 nucleotides align to TRBD2. This chain's CDR3 is CASSAPGGAENEQFF. DNA for the CDR3: TGTGCCAGCAGCGCCCCGGGAGGGGCGGAAAATGAGCAGTTCTTC.